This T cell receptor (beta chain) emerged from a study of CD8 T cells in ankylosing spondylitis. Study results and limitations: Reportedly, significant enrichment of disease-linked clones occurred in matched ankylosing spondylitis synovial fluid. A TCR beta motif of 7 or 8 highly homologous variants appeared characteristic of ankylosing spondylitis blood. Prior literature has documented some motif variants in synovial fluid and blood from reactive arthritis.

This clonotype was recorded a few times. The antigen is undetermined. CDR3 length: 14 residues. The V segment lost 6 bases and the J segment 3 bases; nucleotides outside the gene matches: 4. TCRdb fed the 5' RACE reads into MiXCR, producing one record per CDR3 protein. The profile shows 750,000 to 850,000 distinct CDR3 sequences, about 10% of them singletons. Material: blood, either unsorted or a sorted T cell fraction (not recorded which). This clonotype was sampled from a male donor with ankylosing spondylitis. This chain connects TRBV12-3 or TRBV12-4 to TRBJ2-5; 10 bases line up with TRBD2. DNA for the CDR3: TGTGCCAGCAGCCCGGGACTAGCGAAAGAGACCCAGTACTTC. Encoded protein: CASSPGLAKETQYF.